Listed here are 18 T cell receptor beta chains from one sample, sequenced in a study of PD-L1 blockade in urothelial cancer. Data came from immunoSEQ multiplex PCR; TCRdb stores just in-frame clones and leaves some out. The sample contains 90,000 or so clones, roughly 90% of which appear only once. Time point in this sample: pretreatment peripheral blood. The material was PBMCs, obtained around atezolizumab (anti-PD-L1) treatment. The receptors originated from a man between 60 and 75 years old with urothelial cancer.

The J gene is TRBJ2-5, the V gene TRBV7-3, with 12 bases fitting TRBD1. Trimming at V came to 4 bases and at J to 4 bases, leaving 7 bases not matched to a gene. The length of the CDR3 is 16 residues. Per germline, CDR1 SGHTA and CDR2 FQGTGA. The CDR3 loop reads CASSSGQGAVGETQYF. CDR3 DNA sequence: TGTGCCAGCAGCTCGGGACAGGGGGCAGTCGGAGAGACCCAGTACTTC.

The J gene is TRBJ2-2, the V gene TRBV25-1; 10 bases map to TRBD2. Trimming took 5 bases from V and 0 from J; bases not matched to a gene: 3. Germline CDR1 is MGHDK and CDR2 is SYGVNS. This CDR3 contains 16 residues. The CDR3 sequence is CASSRAGGSNTGELFF. Written as DNA, the CDR3 is TGTGCCAGCAGTCGAGCGGGGGGGTCGAACACCGGGGAGCTGTTTTTT.

The rearrangement uses TRBV4-2 and TRBJ1-3, with a possible D match to TRBD1 (6 bases). This CDR3 region has 14 residues. V was shortened by 3 bases and J by 4 bases, with 10 bases between the two germline ends. Germline CDR1 reads LGHNA; CDR2 reads YNFKEQ. CDR3 in DNA: TGTGCCAGCAGCCAGGACGGGACAGGAAACACCATATATTTT. This gives the protein CASSQDGTGNTIYF.

The chain joins TRBV5-1 to TRBJ2-5; maybe TRBD2 (5 bases). Between the trimmed V and J ends, which lost 4 bases and 0 bases, there was a span of 10 bases. Germline assignment: CDR1 SGHRS and CDR2 YFSETQ. The CDR3 runs 14 residues. DNA of the CDR3: TGCGCCAGCAGCGCGGGCACAAACCAAGAGACCCAGTACTTC. It is translated as CASSAGTNQETQYF.

The chain couples TRBV5-1 to TRBJ2-3; possibly TRBD2 for D (5 bases). Trimming took 2 bases from V and 0 from J, leaving 10 bases between them. This CDR3 region has 15 residues. Germline V gene data show CDR1 as SGHRS and CDR2 as YFSETQ. The CDR3: CASSFTSGSTDTQYF. The CDR3 region has the DNA TGCGCCAGCAGCTTCACGAGCGGTAGCACAGATACGCAGTATTTT.

The V and J genes are TRBV18 and TRBJ2-7; TRBD2 aligns across 7 bases. The germline gives CDR1 KGHSH, CDR2 LQKENI. J gave up 0 bases and V 5 bases, and 4 bases lay outside the gene matches. This CDR3 is 14 amino acids long. DNA of the CDR3: TGTGCCAGCTCAACCGGACTAGTCTCCTACGAGCAGTACTTC. Residues: CASSTGLVSYEQYF.

This clone was observed a few times. The gene calls are TRBV6-6 and TRBJ1-2, with 8 bases aligning to TRBD1. V lost 7 bases and J lost 4; bases outside the gene matches: 5. Per the germline V gene, CDR1 is MNHNY and CDR2 is SVGAGI (reference sequence). The length of the CDR3 is 13 residues. CDR3 sequence reads: CASTPTGGYGYTF. In DNA form, the CDR3 reads TGTGCCAGCACCCCTACAGGGGGCTATGGCTACACCTTC.

The rearrangement uses TRBV6-5 and TRBJ1-4, with D uncertain. Germline CDR1 MNHEY, CDR2 SVGAGI. This CDR3 is built from 16 residues. The ends were cut back, 2 bases at V and 4 bases at J, with 14 bases in the middle. The CDR3 nucleotides read TGTGCCAGCAGTTACCGTTTCTCCACTGTTAATGAAAAACTGTTTTTT. Amino acids: CASSYRFSTVNEKLFF.

The V gene is TRBV11-2, the J gene TRBJ1-3, with D unclear. In germline, CDR1 is SGHAT, CDR2 FQNNGV. V lost 5 bases to trimming and J lost 0 bases, with 17 bases between them. The CDR3 consists of 17 residues. The CDR3 loop reads CASSPVGSPSSGNTIYF. The CDR3 DNA is TGTGCCAGCAGCCCCGTAGGGAGCCCGAGCTCTGGAAACACCATATATTTT.

The J gene is TRBJ1-5, the V gene TRBV20-1, with D tentatively TRBD1 (5 bases). V was clipped by 7 bases and J by 6 bases, with 10 bases between them. In germline, CDR1 is DFQATT, CDR2 SNEGSKA (reference sequence). The CDR3 is 11 residues long. The CDR3: CSVGPGQPQHF. CDR3 nucleotide sequence: TGCAGTGTGGGGCCAGGTCAGCCCCAGCATTTT.

This clone appeared a single time. The chain carries TRBV5-1 and TRBJ2-7; 9 bases fit TRBD2. Germline V gene data show CDR1 as SGHRS and CDR2 as YFSETQ. The junction had 7 bases not matched to a gene; V was cut back by 1 base and J by 2 bases. The CDR3 loop spans 16 amino acids. CDR3 protein: CASSLFSSGATYEQYF. For the CDR3, the DNA is TGCGCCAGCAGCTTGTTCTCTAGCGGGGCTACCTACGAGCAGTACTTC.

The chain joins TRBV7-6 to TRBJ2-5, with D possibly TRBD1 on 5 matching bases. The germline gives CDR1 SGHVS, CDR2 FNYEAQ. With 4 bases removed from V and 7 bases from J, the gap between germline ends came to 16 bases. The CDR3 loop spans 14 amino acids. The CDR3: CASSSTDVLGTQYF. The CDR3 DNA reads as TGTGCCAGCAGCTCGACAGATGTGTTGGGGACCCAGTACTTC.

The chain employs TRBV14 and TRBJ1-4; 8 bases map to TRBD1. The germline V gene encodes CDR1 SGHDN and CDR2 FVKESK. The CDR3 covers 17 residues. Germline trimming cut 2 bases from V and 0 bases from J; bases unmatched to any gene: 5. CDR3 nucleotides: TGTGCCAGCAGCCAAAGGACAGGGAGTGCAACTAATGAAAAACTGTTTTTT. Protein: CASSQRTGSATNEKLFF.

The V gene is TRBV30, the J gene TRBJ2-1, with 11 bases matching TRBD2. This CDR3 has 17 amino acids. Germline V gives CDR1 GTSNPN, CDR2 SVGIG (reference sequence). The junction had 11 bases not matched to a gene; V was cut back by 2 bases and J by 5 bases. The DNA of the CDR3 is TGTGCCTGGAGTTTAGAGATAGCGGGGGGGCGTGACAATGAGCAGTTCTTC. Translation gives CAWSLEIAGGRDNEQFF.

The V and J genes are TRBV5-3 and TRBJ2-7, with 10 bases that match TRBD2. TRBV5-3 is an ORF, and what it does is uncertain. CDR3 size: 17 residues. J was trimmed by 2 bases and V by 3 bases; bases with no gene match: 11. As DNA, the CDR3 is TGTGCCAGAAGCTCCGAACCTCGGACTAGCGGAACCTACGAGCAGTACTTC. It encodes CARSSEPRTSGTYEQYF.

The gene calls are TRBV4-3 and TRBJ2-5; 8 nucleotides agree with TRBD1. The CDR3 is made up of 16 amino acids. V shed 3 bases and J 2 bases; nucleotides not matched to a gene: 8. CDR1 and CDR2 (germline): LGHNA, YSLEER. The CDR3 region is CASSHLGTGPQETQYF. The CDR3, as DNA: TGCGCCAGCAGCCACTTGGGGACAGGACCTCAAGAGACCCAGTACTTC.

The chain uses TRBV11-2 and TRBJ1-2; 9 positions agree with TRBD1. Germline loops: CDR1 SGHAT, CDR2 FQNNGV. Germline trimming cut 4 bases from V and 7 bases from J; bases unmatched to any gene: 10. The CDR3 runs 15 residues. The CDR3 DNA reads as TGTGCCAGCAGCTCTTACAGGGGGCAGGTGGCTGGCTACACCTTC. Residues: CASSSYRGQVAGYTF.

The rearrangement uses TRBV7-2 and TRBJ2-7, with a possible D match to TRBD2 (6 bases). The V end was cut by 0 bases, the J end by 4 bases, with 13 bases between. The CDR3 consists of 15 residues. Looked up from germline, CDR1 is SGHTA and CDR2 is FQGNSA. The CDR3 bases are TGTGCCAGCAGCTTAGCGGCTAGCGCCAAGTACGAGCAGTACTTC. Amino acid sequence: CASSLAASAKYEQYF.